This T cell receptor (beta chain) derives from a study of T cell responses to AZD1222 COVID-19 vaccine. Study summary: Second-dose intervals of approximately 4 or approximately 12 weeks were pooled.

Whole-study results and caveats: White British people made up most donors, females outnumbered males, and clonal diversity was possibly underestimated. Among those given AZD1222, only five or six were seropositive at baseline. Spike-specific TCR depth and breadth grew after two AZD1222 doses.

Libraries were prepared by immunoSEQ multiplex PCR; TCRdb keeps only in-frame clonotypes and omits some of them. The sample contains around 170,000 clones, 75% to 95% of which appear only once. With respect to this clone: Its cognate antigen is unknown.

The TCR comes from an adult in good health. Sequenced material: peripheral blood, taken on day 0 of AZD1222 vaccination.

CDR3 nucleotide sequence: TGTGCCAGCAGCTTGGTGGAGGGGACCTACGAGCAGTACTTC. This encodes CASSLVEGTYEQYF. V usage is TRBV5-4 and J usage is TRBJ2-7, with TRBD2 as a possible D gene (6 bases). V was cut by 0 bases and J by 2 bases, with 9 bases left in between. This CDR3 has 14 residues. Germline assignment: CDR1 SGHNT and CDR2 YYREEE (reference sequence). The full variable domain, completed using reference TRBV5-4 and TRBJ2-7, is ETGVTQSPTHLIKTRGQQVTLRCSSQSGHNTVSWYQQALGQGPQFIFQYYREEENGRGNFPPRFSGLQFPNYSSELNVNALELDDSALYLCASSLVEGTYEQYFGPGTRLTVT.